The clone carrying this T cell receptor (beta chain) is judged large. Its antigen remains unidentified. The sample belongs to a study of circulating CD8 cells and anti-PD-1 response in melanoma. Study-level background: Anti-PD-1 was first-line therapy for about 55% of the 13 patients. Responders had complete or partial responses; non-responders had stable or progressive disease.

Using roughly 14 ng of total RNA, TCR libraries were made with the QIAseq Immune Repertoire TCR panel. MiXCR, run by TCRdb on the reads, gives a single entry per CDR3 protein. Counted here are about 510 distinct CDR3 sequences, about 10% occurring once; the ten biggest clones make up under 45%. Study-wide points: DNEG was most diverse; TIGIT repertoires were least diverse.

This CDR3 has 15 amino acids. V trimming: 1 base; J trimming: 6 bases; junction bases outside the gene matches: 4. In germline, CDR1 is SGHTA, CDR2 FQGNSA. From live CD3+CD8+TCRalphabeta+ cells, four PD-1 and/or TIGIT subsets were sorted. The chain is built from TRBV7-2 and TRBJ2-1; 9 nucleotides agree with TRBD1. The clonotype originates from a human donor with melanoma. Sequenced material: CD8+ T cells from PBMCs, taken at baseline or after one month of anti-PD-1 therapy (not recorded which). The CDR3 spells CASSLVQGAGNEQFF. CDR3 DNA sequence: TGTGCCAGCAGCTTAGTACAGGGGGCGGGCAATGAGCAGTTCTTC.